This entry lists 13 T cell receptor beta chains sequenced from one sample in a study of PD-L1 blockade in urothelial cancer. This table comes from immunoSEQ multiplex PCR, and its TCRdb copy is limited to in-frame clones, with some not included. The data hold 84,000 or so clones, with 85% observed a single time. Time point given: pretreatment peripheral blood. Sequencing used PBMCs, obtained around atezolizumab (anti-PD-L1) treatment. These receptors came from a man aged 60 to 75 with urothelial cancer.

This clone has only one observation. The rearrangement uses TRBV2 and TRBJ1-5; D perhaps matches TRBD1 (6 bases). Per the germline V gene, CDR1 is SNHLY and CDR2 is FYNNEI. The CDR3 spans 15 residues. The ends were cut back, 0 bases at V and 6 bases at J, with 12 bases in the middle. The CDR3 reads CASSEASGDTQPQHF. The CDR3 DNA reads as TGTGCCAGCAGTGAAGCAAGCGGGGACACTCAGCCCCAGCATTTT.

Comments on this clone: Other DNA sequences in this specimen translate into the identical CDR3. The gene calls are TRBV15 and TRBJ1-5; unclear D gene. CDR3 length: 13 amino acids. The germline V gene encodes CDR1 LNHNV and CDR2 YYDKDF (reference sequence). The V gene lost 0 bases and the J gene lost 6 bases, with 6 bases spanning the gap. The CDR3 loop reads CATSRDRGQPQHF. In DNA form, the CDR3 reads TGTGCCACCAGCAGAGATCGGGGTCAGCCCCAGCATTTT. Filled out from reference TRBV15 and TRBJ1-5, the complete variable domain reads DAMVIQNPRYQVTQFGKPVTLSCSQTLNHNVMYWYQQKSSQAPKLLFHYYDKDFNNEADTPDNFQSRRPNTSFCFLDIRSPGLGDTAMYLCATSRDRGQPQHFGDGTRLSIL.

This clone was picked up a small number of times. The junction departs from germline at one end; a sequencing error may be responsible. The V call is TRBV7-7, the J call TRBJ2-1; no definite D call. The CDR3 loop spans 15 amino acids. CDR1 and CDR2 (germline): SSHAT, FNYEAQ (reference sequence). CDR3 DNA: TGTGCTAGCAGCCCGTACGACTCATCATACAATGAGCAGTTCTTC. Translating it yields CASSPYDSSYNEQFF.

CDR3 sequence reads: CASSQDLYERGGNTEAFF. CDR3 sequence (DNA): TGTGCCAGCAGCCAAGATTTATACGAGAGGGGGGGGAACACTGAAGCTTTCTTT. The chain carries TRBV4-2 and TRBJ1-1; TRBD1 might be the D (6 bases). The V gene's germline CDR1 is LGHNA and CDR2 YNFKEQ. Trimming took 0 bases from V and 1 from J, leaving 18 bases between them. The CDR3 has 18 amino acids.

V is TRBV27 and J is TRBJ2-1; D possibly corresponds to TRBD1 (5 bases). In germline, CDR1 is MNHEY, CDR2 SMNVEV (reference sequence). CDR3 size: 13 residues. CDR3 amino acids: CAIQGGDRNEQFF. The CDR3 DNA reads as TGTGCAATCCAGGGTGGCGATAGGAATGAGCAGTTCTTC.

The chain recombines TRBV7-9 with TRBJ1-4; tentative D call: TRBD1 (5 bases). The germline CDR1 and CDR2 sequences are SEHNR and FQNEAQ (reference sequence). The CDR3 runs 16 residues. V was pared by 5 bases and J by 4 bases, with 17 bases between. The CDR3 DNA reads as TGTGCCAGCAGCCACTCATTTGGGGGGATTAATGAAAAACTGTTTTTT. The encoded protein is CASSHSFGGINEKLFF.

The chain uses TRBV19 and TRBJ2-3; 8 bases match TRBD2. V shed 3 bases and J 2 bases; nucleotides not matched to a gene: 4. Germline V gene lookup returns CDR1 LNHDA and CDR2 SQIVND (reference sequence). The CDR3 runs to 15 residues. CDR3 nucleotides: TGTGCCAGTAGTATGCCACTAGCGGCCACAGATACGCAGTATTTT. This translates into CASSMPLAATDTQYF.

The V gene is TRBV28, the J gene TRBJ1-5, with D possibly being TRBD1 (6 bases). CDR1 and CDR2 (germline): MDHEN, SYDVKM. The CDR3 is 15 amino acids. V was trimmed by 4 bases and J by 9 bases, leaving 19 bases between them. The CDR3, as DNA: TGTGCCAGCAGTTCGCCGACAGGACAAATCACGCCCCAGCATTTT. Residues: CASSSPTGQITPQHF.

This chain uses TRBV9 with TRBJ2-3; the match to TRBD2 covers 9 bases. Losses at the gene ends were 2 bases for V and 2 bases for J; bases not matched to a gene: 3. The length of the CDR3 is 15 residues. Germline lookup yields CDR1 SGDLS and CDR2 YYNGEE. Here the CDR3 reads CASSVLAGSTDTQYF. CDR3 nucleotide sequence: TGTGCCAGCAGCGTTCTAGCGGGGTCCACAGATACGCAGTATTTT.

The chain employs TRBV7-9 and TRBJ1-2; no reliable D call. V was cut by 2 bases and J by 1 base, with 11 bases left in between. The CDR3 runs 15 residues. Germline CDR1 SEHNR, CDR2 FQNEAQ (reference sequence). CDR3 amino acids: CASSLLGGINYGYTF. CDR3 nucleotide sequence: TGTGCCAGCAGCTTATTGGGAGGGATTAACTATGGCTACACCTTC.

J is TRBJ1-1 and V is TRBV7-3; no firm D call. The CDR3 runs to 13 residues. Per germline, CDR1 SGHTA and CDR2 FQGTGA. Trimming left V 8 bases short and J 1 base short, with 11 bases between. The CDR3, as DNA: TGTGCCAGCGCGGAAACGGGGAACACTGAAGCTTTCTTT. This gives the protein CASAETGNTEAFF.

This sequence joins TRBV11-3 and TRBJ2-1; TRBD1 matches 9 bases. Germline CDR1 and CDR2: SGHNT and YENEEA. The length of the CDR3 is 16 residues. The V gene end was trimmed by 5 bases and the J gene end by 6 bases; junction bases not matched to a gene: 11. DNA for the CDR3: TGTGCCAGCAGCGGGCGGGACAGGGCCTCTGGCAATGAGCAGTTCTTC. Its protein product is CASSGRDRASGNEQFF.

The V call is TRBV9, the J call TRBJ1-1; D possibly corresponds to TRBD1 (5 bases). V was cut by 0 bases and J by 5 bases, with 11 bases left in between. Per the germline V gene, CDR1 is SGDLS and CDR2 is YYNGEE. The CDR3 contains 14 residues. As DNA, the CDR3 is TGTGCCAGCAGCGTAGCTGCAGGGTGGACTGAAGCTTTCTTT. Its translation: CASSVAAGWTEAFF.